The T cell receptor (beta chain) under discussion was sequenced for a study of PD-1 blockade in classical Hodgkin lymphoma. The V and J ends lost 4 bases and 1 base respectively, with 13 bases between them. The CDR3 has 15 amino acids. Per the germline V gene, CDR1 is SGDLS and CDR2 is YYNGEE. Indicated time point: cycle 4 day 1 (C4D1), after less than seven weeks of nivolumab. Patients all relapsed after autologous stem cell transplantation, and there was variation in brentuximab vedotin exposure. After thawing, PBMCs were subjected to magnetic negative selection to isolate CD8+ T cells. The repertoire was sequenced with immunoSEQ multiplex PCR; TCRdb's copy has only in-frame clones and lacks some. The sample carries roughly 7,800 clones, 77% recorded once.

The sequencing here drew on CD8+ T cells from blood, taken before the fourth cycle of nivolumab. The receptor comes from a human donor with classical Hodgkin lymphoma. The chain joins TRBV9 to TRBJ2-3; no clear D. In DNA form, the CDR3 reads TGTGCCAGCAGCCGTGACTGGGCTGGCACAGATACGCAGTATTTT. This gives the protein CASSRDWAGTDTQYF.